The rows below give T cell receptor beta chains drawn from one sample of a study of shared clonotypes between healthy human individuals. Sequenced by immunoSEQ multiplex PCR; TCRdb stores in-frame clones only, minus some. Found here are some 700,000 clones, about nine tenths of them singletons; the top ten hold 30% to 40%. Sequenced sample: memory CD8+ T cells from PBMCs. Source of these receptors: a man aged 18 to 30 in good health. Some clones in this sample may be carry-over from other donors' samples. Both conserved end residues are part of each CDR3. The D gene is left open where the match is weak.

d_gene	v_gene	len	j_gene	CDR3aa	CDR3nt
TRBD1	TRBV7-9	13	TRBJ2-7	CASRVDRAHEQYF	TGTGCCAGCAGAGTTGACAGGGCTCACGAGCAGTACTTC
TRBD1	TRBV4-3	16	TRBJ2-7	CASSQSGQGAVYEQYF	TGCGCCAGCAGCCAATCGGGACAGGGGGCGGTCTACGAGCAGTACTTC
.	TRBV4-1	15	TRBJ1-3	CASSQDPFSRNTIYF	TGCGCCAGCAGCCAAGATCCGTTCTCACGGAACACCATATATTTT
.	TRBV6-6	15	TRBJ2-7	CASSYSEPSDYEQYF	TGTGCCAGCAGTTACTCTGAGCCTAGCGACTACGAGCAGTACTTC
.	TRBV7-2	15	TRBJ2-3	CASSPTAYGTDTQYF	TGTGCCAGCAGCCCTACAGCGTACGGCACAGATACGCAGTATTTT
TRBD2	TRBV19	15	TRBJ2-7	CASSQTSGSSYEQYF	TGTGCCAGTAGCCAGACTAGCGGGAGCTCCTACGAGCAGTACTTC
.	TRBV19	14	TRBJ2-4	CASGGPLAKNIQYF	TGTGCCAGCGGGGGGCCCTTAGCCAAAAACATTCAGTACTTC
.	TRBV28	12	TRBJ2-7	CASSPVVYEQYF	TGTGCCAGCAGTCCAGTTGTCTACGAGCAGTACTTC
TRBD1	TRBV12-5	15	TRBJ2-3	CASAPDGQGSDTQYF	TGTGCTAGTGCTCCCGATGGACAGGGCTCAGATACGCAGTATTTT
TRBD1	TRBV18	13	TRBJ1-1	CASSDRGNTEAFF	TGTGCCAGCTCGGACAGGGGGAACACTGAAGCTTTCTTT